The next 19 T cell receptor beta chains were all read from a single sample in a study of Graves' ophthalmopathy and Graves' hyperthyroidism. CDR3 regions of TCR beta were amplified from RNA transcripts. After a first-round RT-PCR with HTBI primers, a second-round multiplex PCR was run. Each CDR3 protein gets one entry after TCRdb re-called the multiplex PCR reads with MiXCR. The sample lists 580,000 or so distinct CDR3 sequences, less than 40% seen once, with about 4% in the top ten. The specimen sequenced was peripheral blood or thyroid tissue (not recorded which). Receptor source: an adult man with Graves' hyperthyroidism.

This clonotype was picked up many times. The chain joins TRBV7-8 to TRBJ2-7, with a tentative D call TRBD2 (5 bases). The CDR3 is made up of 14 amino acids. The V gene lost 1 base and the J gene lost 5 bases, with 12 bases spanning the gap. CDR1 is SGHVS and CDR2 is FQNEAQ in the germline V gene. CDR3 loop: CASSLEVSDHEQYF. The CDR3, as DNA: TGTGCCAGCAGCTTAGAGGTTAGCGACCACGAGCAGTACTTC. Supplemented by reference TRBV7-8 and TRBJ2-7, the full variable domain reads GAGVSQSPRYKVAKRGQDVALRCDPISGHVSLFWYQQALGQGPEFLTYFQNEAQLDKSGLPSDRFFAERPEGSVSTLKIQRTQQEDSAVYLCASSLEVSDHEQYFGPGTRLTVT.

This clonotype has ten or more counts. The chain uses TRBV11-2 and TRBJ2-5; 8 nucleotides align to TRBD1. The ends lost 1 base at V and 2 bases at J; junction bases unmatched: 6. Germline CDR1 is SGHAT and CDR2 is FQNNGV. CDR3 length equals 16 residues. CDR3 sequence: CASSLALGQGQETQYF. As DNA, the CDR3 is TGTGCCAGCAGCTTAGCGCTAGGACAGGGTCAAGAGACCCAGTACTTC.

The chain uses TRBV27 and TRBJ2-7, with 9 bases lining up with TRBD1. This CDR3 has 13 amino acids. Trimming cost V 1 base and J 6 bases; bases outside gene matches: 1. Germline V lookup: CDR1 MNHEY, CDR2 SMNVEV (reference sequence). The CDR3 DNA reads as TGTGCCAGCAGTTTATACAGGGGGCGCGAGCAGTACTTC. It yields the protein CASSLYRGREQYF.

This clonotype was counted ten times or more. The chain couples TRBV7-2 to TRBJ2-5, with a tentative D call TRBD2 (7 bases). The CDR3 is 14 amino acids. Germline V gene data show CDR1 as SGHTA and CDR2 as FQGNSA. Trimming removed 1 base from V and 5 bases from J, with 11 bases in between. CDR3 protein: CASSLVGGRETQYF. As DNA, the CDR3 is TGTGCCAGCAGCTTAGTGGGGGGGCGGGAGACCCAGTACTTC.

The CDR3 region has the DNA TGCAGTGCTAGAGATTTGACGGGAGGGTACAATGAAGCTTTCTTT. As protein: CSARDLTGGYNEAFF. The gene calls are TRBV20-1 and TRBJ1-1, with no clear D. The CDR3 is 15 amino acids. In germline, CDR1 is DFQATT, CDR2 SNEGSKA (reference sequence). V was trimmed by 0 bases and J by 7 bases, leaving 18 bases between them.

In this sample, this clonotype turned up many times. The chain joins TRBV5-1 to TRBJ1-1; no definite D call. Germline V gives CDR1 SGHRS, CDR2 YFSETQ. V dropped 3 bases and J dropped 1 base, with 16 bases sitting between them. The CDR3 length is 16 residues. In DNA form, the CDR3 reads TGCGCCAGCAGCTCTGCCTTGCGAGGTACGAACACTGAAGCTTTCTTT. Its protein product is CASSSALRGTNTEAFF.

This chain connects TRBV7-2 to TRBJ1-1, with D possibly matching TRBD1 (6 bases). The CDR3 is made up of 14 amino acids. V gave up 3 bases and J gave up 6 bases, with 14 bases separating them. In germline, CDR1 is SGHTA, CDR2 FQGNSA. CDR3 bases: TGTGCCAGCAGCTTGATCGGGGGGGCCTCTGAAGCTTTCTTT. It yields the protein CASSLIGGASEAFF.

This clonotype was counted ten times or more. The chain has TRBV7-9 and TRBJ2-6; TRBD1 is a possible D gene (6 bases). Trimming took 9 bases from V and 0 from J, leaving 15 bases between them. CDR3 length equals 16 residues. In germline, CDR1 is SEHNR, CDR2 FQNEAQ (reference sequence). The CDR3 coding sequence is TGTGCCAGTCAGGGGACGGTAGCCTCTGGGGCCAACGTCCTGACTTTC. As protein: CASQGTVASGANVLTF.

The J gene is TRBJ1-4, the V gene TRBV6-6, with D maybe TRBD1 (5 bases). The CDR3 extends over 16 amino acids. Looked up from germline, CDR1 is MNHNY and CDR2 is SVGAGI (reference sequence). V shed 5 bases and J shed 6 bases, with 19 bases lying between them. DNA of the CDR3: TGTGCCAGCAGTCCCGGGGGAGGGGTACCTGATGAAAAACTGTTTTTT. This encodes CASSPGGGVPDEKLFF.

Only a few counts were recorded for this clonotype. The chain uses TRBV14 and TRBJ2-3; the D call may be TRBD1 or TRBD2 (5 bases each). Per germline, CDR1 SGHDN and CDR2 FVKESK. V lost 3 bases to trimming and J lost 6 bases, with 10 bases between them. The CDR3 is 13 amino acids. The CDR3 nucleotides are TGTGCCAGCAGCCAGCAGGGACGGGATACGCAGTATTTT. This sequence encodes CASSQQGRDTQYF.

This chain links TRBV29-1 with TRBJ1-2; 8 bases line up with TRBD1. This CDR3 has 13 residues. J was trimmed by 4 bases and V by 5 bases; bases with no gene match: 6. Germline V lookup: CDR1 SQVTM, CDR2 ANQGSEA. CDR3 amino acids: CSVTDRGAYGYTF. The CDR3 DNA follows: TGCAGCGTTACAGACAGGGGAGCCTATGGCTACACCTTC.

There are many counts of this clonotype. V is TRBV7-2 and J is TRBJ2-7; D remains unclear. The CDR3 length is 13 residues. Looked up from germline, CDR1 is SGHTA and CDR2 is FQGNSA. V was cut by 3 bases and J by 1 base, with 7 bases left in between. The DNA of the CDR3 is TGTGCCAGCAGCTTCCAGCATTCCTACGAGCAGTACTTC. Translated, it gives CASSFQHSYEQYF.

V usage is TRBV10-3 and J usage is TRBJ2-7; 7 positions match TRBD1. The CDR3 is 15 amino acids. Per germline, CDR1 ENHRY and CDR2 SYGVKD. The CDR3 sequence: CAIGEGLDRTYEQYF. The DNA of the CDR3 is TGTGCTATCGGTGAGGGGCTGGACAGGACCTACGAGCAGTACTTC.

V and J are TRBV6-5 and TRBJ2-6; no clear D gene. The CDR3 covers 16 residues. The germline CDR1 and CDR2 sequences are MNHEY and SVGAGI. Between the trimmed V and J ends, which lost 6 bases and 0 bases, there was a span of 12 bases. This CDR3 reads CASSPYVSSGANVLTF. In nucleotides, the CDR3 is TGTGCCAGCAGCCCCTATGTAAGCTCTGGGGCCAACGTCCTGACTTTC.

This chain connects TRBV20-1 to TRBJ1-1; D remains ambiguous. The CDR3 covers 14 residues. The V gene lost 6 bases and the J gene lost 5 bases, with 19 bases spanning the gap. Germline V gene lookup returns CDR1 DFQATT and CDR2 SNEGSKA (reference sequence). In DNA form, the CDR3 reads TGCAGTGCCAGCAGGCTCGAGGGAGGGACTGAAGCTTTCTTT. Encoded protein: CSASRLEGGTEAFF.

The CDR3 DNA reads TGTGCCAGCAGCTTAGCGTACCGGGACAGGGGGAACTATGGCTACACCTTC. It encodes CASSLAYRDRGNYGYTF. This sequence joins TRBV7-9 and TRBJ1-2, with 11 bases lining up with TRBD1. The germline V gene encodes CDR1 SEHNR and CDR2 FQNEAQ (reference sequence). This CDR3 region has 17 residues. After removal of 0 bases from V and 2 bases from J, the junction contained 5 bases not matched to a gene. The full variable domain, completed using reference TRBV7-9 and TRBJ1-2, is DTGVSQNPRHKITKRGQNVTFRCDPISEHNRLYWYRQTLGQGPEFLTYFQNEAQLEKSRLLSDRFSAERPKGSFSTLEIQRTEQGDSAMYLCASSLAYRDRGNYGYTFGSGTRLTVV.

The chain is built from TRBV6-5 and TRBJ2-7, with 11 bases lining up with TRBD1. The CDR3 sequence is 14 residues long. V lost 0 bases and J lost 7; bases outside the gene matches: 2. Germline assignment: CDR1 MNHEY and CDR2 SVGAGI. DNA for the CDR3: TGTGCCAGCAGTTACTCGGACAGGGGGCTTGAGCAGTACTTC. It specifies CASSYSDRGLEQYF.

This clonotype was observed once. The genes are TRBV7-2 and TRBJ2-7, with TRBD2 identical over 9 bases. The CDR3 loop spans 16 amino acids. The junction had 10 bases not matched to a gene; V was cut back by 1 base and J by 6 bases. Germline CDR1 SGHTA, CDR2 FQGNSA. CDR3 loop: CASSLGGRAWGGEQYF. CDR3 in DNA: TGTGCCAGCAGCTTAGGCGGGAGGGCCTGGGGCGGCGAGCAGTACTTC.

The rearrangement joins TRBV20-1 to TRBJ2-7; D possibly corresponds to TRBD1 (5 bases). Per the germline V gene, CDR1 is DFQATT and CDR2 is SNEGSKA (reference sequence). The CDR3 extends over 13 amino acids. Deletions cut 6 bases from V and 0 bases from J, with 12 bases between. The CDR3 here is CSASRAPSYEQYF. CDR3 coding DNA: TGCAGTGCCAGCAGGGCGCCCTCCTACGAGCAGTACTTC.